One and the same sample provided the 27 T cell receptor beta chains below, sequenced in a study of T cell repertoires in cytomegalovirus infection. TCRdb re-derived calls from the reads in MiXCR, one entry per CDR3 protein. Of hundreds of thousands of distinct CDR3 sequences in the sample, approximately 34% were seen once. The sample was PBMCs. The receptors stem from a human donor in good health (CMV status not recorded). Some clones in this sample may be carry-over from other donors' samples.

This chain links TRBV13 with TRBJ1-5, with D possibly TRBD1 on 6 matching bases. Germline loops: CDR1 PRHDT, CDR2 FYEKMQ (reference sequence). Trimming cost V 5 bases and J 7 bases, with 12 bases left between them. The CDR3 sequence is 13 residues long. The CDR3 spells CASSPRGAQPQHF. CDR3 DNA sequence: TGTGCCAGCAGCCCTAGGGGGGCGCAGCCCCAGCATTTT.

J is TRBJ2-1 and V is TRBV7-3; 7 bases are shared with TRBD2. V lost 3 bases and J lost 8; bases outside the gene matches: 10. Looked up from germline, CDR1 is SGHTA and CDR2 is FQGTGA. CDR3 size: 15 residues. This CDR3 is CASSFDSGRGDEQFF. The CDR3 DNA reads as TGTGCCAGCAGCTTCGATTCTGGGAGGGGCGATGAGCAGTTCTTC. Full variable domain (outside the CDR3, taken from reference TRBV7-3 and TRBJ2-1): GAGVSQTPSNKVTEKGKYVELRCDPISGHTALYWYRQSLGQGPEFLIYFQGTGAADDSGLPNDRFFAVRPEGSVSTLKIQRTERGDSAVYLCASSFDSGRGDEQFFGPGTRLTVL.

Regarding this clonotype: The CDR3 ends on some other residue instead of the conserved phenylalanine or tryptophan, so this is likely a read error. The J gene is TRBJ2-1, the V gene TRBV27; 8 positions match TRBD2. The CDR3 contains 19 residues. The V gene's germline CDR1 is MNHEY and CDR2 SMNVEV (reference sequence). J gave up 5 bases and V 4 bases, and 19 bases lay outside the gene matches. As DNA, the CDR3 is TGTGCCAGCAGTTCCTACCCTCTTAACGGGAGGGCCAGGGACAATGAGCAGTTCGTC. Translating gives CASSSYPLNGRARDNEQFV.

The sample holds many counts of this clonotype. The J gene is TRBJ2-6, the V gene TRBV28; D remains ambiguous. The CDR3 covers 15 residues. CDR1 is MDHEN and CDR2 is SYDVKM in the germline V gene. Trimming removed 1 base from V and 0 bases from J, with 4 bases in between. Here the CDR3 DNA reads TGTGCCAGCAGTTTATTTAACTCTGGGGCCAACGTCCTGACTTTC. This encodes CASSLFNSGANVLTF.

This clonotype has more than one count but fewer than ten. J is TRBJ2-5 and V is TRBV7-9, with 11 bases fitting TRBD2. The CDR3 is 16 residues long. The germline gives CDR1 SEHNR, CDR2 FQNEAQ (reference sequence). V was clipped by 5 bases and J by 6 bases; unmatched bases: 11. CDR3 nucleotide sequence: TGTGCCAGCAGCCTTCCTACTAGCGGGGGAGTACAGACCCAGTACTTC. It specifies CASSLPTSGGVQTQYF.

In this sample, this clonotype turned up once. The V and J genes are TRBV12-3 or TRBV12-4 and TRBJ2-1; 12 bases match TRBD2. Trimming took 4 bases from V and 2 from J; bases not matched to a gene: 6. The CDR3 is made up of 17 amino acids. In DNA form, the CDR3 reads TGTGCCAGCAGTTCAGGACTAGCGGGAAGGCCCTACAATGAGCAGTTCTTC. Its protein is CASSSGLAGRPYNEQFF.

The CDR3 protein is CASSRRQGSSHPTNEKLFF. The CDR3 DNA is TGTGCCAGCAGCCGCCGACAGGGCTCTTCCCATCCAACTAATGAAAAACTGTTTTTT. This chain uses TRBV27 with TRBJ1-4; 7 bases map to TRBD1. J gave up 0 bases and V 6 bases, and 16 bases lay outside the gene matches. From germline, CDR1 is MNHEY and CDR2 SMNVEV (reference sequence). The CDR3 loop spans 19 amino acids.

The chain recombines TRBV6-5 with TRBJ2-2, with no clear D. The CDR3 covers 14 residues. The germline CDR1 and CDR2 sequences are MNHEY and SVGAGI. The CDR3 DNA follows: TGTTCCGCCCGACTTACCCCATTCAGGGGGGAGCTGTTTTTT. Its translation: CSARLTPFRGELFF.

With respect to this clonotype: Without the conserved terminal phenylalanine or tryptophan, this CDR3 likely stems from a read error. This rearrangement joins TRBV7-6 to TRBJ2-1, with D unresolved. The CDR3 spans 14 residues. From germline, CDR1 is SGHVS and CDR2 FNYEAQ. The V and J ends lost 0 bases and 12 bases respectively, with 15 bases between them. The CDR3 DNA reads TGTGCCAGCAGCTTAGCGCCGAAGGGTCTAGGGCAGTTCGTC. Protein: CASSLAPKGLGQFV.

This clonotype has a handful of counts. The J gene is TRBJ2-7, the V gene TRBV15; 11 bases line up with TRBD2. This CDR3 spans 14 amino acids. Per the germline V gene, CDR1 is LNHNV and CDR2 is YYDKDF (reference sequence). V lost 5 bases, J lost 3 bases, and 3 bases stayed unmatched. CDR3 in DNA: TGTGCCACCAGCTCTAGCGGGAGGAACTACGAGCAGTACTTC. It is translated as CATSSSGRNYEQYF.

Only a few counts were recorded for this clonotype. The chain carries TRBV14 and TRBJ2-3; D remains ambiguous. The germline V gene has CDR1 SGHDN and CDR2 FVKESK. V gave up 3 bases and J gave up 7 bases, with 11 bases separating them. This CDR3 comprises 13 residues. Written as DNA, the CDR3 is TGTGCCAGCAGCCAGCTGGGCTCCTATACGCAGTATTTT. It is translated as CASSQLGSYTQYF.

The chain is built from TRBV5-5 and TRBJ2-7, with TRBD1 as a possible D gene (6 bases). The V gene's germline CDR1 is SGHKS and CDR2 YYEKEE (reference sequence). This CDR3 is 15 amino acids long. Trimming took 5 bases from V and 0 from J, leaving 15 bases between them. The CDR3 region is CASRWTDRSSYEQYF. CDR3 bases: TGTGCCAGCAGATGGACAGACAGGAGCTCCTACGAGCAGTACTTC.

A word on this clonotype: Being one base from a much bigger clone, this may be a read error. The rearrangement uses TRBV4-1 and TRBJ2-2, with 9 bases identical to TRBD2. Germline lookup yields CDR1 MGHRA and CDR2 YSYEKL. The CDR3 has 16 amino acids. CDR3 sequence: CARSQDRGGGTGELFF. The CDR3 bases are TGCGCCCGCAGCCAAGATCGCGGGGGGGGTACCGGGGAGCTGTTTTTT.

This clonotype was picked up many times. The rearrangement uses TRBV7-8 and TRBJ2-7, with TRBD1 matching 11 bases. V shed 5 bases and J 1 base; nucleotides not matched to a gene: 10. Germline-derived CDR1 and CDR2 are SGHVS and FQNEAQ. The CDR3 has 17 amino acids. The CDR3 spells CASSPKAGQGASYEQYF. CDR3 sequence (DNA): TGTGCCAGCAGCCCCAAAGCCGGACAGGGGGCTTCCTACGAGCAGTACTTC.

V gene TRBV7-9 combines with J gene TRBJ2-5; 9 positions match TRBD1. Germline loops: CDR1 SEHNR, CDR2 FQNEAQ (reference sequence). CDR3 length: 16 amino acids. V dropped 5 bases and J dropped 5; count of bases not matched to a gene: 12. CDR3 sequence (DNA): TGTGCCAGCAGCCCACCCGGGACAGGGTATGGGGAGACCCAGTACTTC. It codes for CASSPPGTGYGETQYF.

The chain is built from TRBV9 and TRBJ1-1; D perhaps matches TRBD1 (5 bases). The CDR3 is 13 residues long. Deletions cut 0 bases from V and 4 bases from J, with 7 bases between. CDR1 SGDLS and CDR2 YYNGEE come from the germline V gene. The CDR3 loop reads CASSVAGRTEAFF. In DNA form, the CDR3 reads TGTGCCAGCAGCGTAGCGGGACGCACTGAAGCTTTCTTT.

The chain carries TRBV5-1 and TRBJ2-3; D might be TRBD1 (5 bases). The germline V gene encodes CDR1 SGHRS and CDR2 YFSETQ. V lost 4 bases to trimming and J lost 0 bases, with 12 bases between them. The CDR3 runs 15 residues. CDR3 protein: CASSPTASSTDTQYF. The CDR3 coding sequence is TGCGCCAGCAGCCCGACAGCCTCTAGCACAGATACGCAGTATTTT.

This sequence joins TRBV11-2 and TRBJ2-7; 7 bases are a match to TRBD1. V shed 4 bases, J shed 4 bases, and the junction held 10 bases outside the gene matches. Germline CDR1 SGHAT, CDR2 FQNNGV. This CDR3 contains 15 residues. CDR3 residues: CASSSHRDSVYEQYF. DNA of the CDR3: TGTGCCAGCAGCTCCCACCGGGACAGCGTATACGAGCAGTACTTC.

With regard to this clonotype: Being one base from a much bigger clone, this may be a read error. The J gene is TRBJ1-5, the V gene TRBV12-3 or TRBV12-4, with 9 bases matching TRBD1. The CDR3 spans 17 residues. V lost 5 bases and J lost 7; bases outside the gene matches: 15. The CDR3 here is CASSPAKGTGFSQPQHF. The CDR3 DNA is TGTGCCAGCAGTCCTGCAAAGGGGACAGGGTTTAGCCAGCCCCAGCATTTT.

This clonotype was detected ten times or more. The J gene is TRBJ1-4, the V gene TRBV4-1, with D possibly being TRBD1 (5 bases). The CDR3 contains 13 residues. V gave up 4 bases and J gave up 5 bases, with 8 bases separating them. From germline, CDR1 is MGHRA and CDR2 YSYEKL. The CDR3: CASSLTANEKLFF. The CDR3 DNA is TGCGCCAGCAGCCTGACAGCAAATGAAAAACTGTTTTTT.

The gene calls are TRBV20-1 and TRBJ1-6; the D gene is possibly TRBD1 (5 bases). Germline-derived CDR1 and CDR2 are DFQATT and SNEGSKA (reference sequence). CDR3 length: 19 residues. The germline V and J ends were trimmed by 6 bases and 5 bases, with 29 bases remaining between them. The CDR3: CSARLYSALRAEDNSPLHF. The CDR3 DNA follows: TGCAGTGCCAGACTCTACTCTGCACTCAGGGCCGAGGATAATTCACCCCTCCACTTT.

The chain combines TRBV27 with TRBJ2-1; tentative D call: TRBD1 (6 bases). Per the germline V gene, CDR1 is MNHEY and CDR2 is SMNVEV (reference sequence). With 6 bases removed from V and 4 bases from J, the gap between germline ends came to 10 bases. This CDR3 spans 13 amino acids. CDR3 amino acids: CASRPQGYNEQFF. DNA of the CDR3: TGTGCCAGCAGACCACAGGGTTACAATGAGCAGTTCTTC.

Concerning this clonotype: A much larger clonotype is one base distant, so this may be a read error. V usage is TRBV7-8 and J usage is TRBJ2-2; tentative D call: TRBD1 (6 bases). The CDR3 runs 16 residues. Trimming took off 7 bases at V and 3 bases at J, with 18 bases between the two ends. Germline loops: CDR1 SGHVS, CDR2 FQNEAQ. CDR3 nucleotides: TGTGCCAGCACCCACACTCAGGGGCGATACACCGGGGAGCTGTTTTTT. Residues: CASTHTQGRYTGELFF.

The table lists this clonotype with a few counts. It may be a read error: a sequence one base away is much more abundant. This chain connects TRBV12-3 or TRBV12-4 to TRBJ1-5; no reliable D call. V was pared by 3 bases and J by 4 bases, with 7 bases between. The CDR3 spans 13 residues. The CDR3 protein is CASSLGKNQPQHF. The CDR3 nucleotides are TGTGCCAGCAGTTTGGGGAAGAATCAGCCCCAGCATTTT.

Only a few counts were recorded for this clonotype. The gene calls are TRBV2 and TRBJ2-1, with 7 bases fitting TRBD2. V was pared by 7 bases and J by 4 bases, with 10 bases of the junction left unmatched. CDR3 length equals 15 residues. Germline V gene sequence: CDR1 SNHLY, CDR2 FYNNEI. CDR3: CASTDLPGLYNEQFF. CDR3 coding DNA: TGTGCCAGCACCGATCTTCCGGGACTATACAATGAGCAGTTCTTC.

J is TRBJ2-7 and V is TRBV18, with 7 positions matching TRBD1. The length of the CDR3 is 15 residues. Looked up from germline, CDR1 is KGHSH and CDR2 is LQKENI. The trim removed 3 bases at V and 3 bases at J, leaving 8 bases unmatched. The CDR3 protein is CASSPQGDSRYEQYF. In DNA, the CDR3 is TGTGCCAGCTCACCTCAAGGGGACAGCCGCTACGAGCAGTACTTC.

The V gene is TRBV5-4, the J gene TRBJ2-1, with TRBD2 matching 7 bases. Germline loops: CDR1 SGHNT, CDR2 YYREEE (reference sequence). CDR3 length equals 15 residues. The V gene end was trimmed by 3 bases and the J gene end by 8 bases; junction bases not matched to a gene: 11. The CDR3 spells CASSCLREYDDEQFF. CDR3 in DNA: TGTGCCAGCAGCTGTCTGCGGGAGTACGACGATGAGCAGTTCTTC.